Listed below are T cell receptor beta chains from one sample, sequenced in a study of beta chain features in type 1 diabetes. The repertoire was sequenced with immunoSEQ multiplex PCR; TCRdb's copy has only in-frame clones and lacks some. This table holds fewer than 350,000 clones, about 8.5% found once. The specimen sequenced was central memory CD4+ T cells from blood. Receptors originate from a woman younger than 30 in good health. Both conserved end residues are part of each CDR3. D genes are given only for firm matches. Size tells how often a clone was seen (once, few, many) or the class of an expanded clone, and some rows leave it out.

D	J	size	V	length	DNA	CDR3
.	TRBJ2-1	few	TRBV15	15	TGTGCCACCAGCAGAGTCAGGGAGGCCTACAATGAGCAGTTCTTC	CATSRVREAYNEQFF
.	TRBJ2-5	few	TRBV7-8	15	TGTGCCAGCAGCCCCACGGGCGGAGGGAGAGAGACCCAGTACTTC	CASSPTGGGRETQYF
.	TRBJ2-2	few	TRBV9	15	TGTGCCAGCAGCGTAGGTAACGTGAACACCGGGGAGCTGTTTTTT	CASSVGNVNTGELFF
.	TRBJ2-3	few	TRBV6-5	15	TGTGCCAGCAGGCGGGACATGGGTTATTCAGATACGCAGTATTTT	CASRRDMGYSDTQYF
.	TRBJ1-2	.	TRBV7-8	14	TGTGCCAGCAGCCCCCTCGTGGGGGGATATGGCTACACCTTC	CASSPLVGGYGYTF
.	TRBJ1-1	.	TRBV11-2	15	TGTGCCAGCAGCGAGACGTGGTGGACGGACACTGAAGCTTTCTTT	CASSETWWTDTEAFF
TRBD2	TRBJ2-1	few	TRBV9	15	TGTGCCAGCAGCGTAGAAGCGGGAGTAGGTAATGAGCAGTTCTTC	CASSVEAGVGNEQFF
TRBD1	TRBJ1-6	few	TRBV7-2	15	TGTGCCAGCAGCCCAGCCGGACAGGGTGATTCACCCCTCCACTTT	CASSPAGQGDSPLHF
.	TRBJ2-1	many	TRBV2	13	TGTGCCAGCAGTGACGCCAGGGGAAAGAGTTTGTTCTTC	CASSDARGKSLFF
.	TRBJ2-2	few	TRBV11-2	16	TGTGCCAGCAGCTTGGCGGGGGCCGCGAACACCGGGGAGCTGTTTTTT	CASSLAGAANTGELFF
TRBD2	TRBJ2-1	few	TRBV5-6	15	TGTGCCAGCAGCTTTGTAGCGGGGGGTGGCAATGAGCAGTTCTTC	CASSFVAGGGNEQFF
.	TRBJ2-6	.	TRBV6-6	15	TGTGCCAGCAGTACAGGGGGGGCTGGGGCCAACGTCCTGACTTTC	CASSTGGAGANVLTF
TRBD2	TRBJ2-7	.	TRBV5-6	14	TGTGCCAGCAGCGAACTAGCGGTCACCTACGAGCAGTACTTC	CASSELAVTYEQYF
TRBD2	TRBJ2-5	few	TRBV9	15	TGTGCCAGCAGCGTTGCTAGCGGGGGCGGGGAGACCCAGTACTTC	CASSVASGGGETQYF
.	TRBJ2-1	few	TRBV12-5	11	TGTGCTAGTGGTTTAAAAAGTGAGCAGTTCTTC	CASGLKSEQFF
TRBD1	TRBJ1-6	few	TRBV18	14	TGTGCCAGCTCACCAAAGGGACAGAATTCACCCCTCCACTTT	CASSPKGQNSPLHF
TRBD1	TRBJ1-6	many	TRBV7-9	14	TGTGCCAGCAGACGGACAGGGAATTTGTCACCCCTCCACTTT	CASRRTGNLSPLHF
.	TRBJ2-5	few	TRBV19	15	TGTGCCAGTAGAGCTTACGAGACAGGACACGAGACCCAGTACTTC	CASRAYETGHETQYF
TRBD2	TRBJ2-1	few	TRBV11-2	16	TGTGCCAGCAGCTACACAACTAGCGGGAGTAGTGATGAGCAGTTCTTC	CASSYTTSGSSDEQFF
.	TRBJ2-1	few	TRBV5-1	16	TGCGCCAGCAGCTTGATCTTGGGAGGATCCTACAATGAGCAGTTCTTC	CASSLILGGSYNEQFF
TRBD1	TRBJ2-5	.	TRBV6-5	14	TGTGCCAGCAGTTACTCAGGGGGCGCGGAGACCCAGTACTTC	CASSYSGGAETQYF
.	TRBJ1-5	few	TRBV7-2	17	TGTGCCAGCAGCTTGGGTCATTCTGGCGGGGGCAATCAGCCCCAGCATTTT	CASSLGHSGGGNQPQHF
.	TRBJ1-1	few	TRBV27	13	TGTGCCAGCAGCCTGACGGTGAACACTGAAGCTTTCTTT	CASSLTVNTEAFF
TRBD2	TRBJ2-3	.	TRBV7-9	14	TGTGCCAGCAGCTGGACTAGCGCCACAGATACGCAGTATTTT	CASSWTSATDTQYF
.	TRBJ1-2	few	TRBV7-9	14	TGTGCCAGCAGCCCCGGGACGGCCCGTGCGGGCTACACCTTC	CASSPGTARAGYTF
TRBD2	TRBJ2-3	few	TRBV7-3	17	TGTGCCAGCAGCTTTGGACTAGCGGGGGGGCCCACAGATACGCAGTATTTT	CASSFGLAGGPTDTQYF
TRBD2	TRBJ2-3	few	TRBV7-2	13	TGTGCGTCAGCGGGGGGCCCGACAGATACGCAGTATTTT	CASAGGPTDTQYF
.	TRBJ1-4	.	TRBV7-2	13	TGTGCCAGCAGCTTCACCTATAGGGAAAAACTGTTTTTT	CASSFTYREKLFF
TRBD1	TRBJ2-7	many	TRBV7-3	15	TGTGCCAGCAGCTTCTCCGGGACAGGGGGGTCCGAGCAGTACTTC	CASSFSGTGGSEQYF
.	TRBJ1-5	many	TRBV7-2	14	TGTGCCAGCAGCCCTCGGGAGAGTTATCAGCCCCAGCATTTT	CASSPRESYQPQHF
.	TRBJ2-4	.	TRBV30	12	TGTGGCGCAGACTCGGTCCAAAACATTCAGTACTTC	CGADSVQNIQYF
.	TRBJ1-1	.	TRBV20-1	10	TGCAGTGCAGATCACACTGAAGCTTTCTTT	CSADHTEAFF
.	TRBJ1-2	many	TRBV4-1	13	TGCGCCAGCAGCCAAGACGGATACTATGGCTACACCTTC	CASSQDGYYGYTF
.	TRBJ1-5	few	TRBV11-1	14	TGTGCCAGCTCACGGGGAGGCGAGGGTCAGCCCCAGCATTTT	CASSRGGEGQPQHF
TRBD1	TRBJ2-6	few	TRBV29-1	15	TGCAGCGCCCGACCGACAGGGTCTGGGGCCAACGTCCTGACTTTC	CSARPTGSGANVLTF
TRBD1	TRBJ2-7	few	TRBV6-5	15	TGTGCCAGCAGTAAACCAAGGACAGGGTCCTACGAGCAGTACTTC	CASSKPRTGSYEQYF
TRBD2	TRBJ2-4	.	TRBV7-2	15	TGTGCCAGCAGCTTGAGCGGGAGCGCCAAAAACATTCAGTACTTC	CASSLSGSAKNIQYF